A single sample is the source of the 22 T cell receptor beta chains below, sequenced in a study of cytomegalovirus exposure and HLA in healthy donors. The PCR ran on 60 Vbeta and 13 Jbeta primers. TCRdb's copy holds only in-frame clones and misses some; the assay was immunoSEQ multiplex PCR. The sample holds about 110,000 clones; 65% to 75% are singletons and the top ten take approximately 10%. Sequenced input: PBMCs. These receptors were obtained from a man aged 40-50 years in good health and CMV-seropositive.

The J gene is TRBJ1-5, the V gene TRBV27; D gene unclear. Germline lookup yields CDR1 MNHEY and CDR2 SMNVEV (reference sequence). The CDR3 totals 13 residues. The germline V and J ends were trimmed by 1 base and 5 bases, with 6 bases remaining between them. CDR3 bases: TGTGCCAGCAGTTTATTTCTCCATCAGCCCCAGCATTTT. It specifies CASSLFLHQPQHF.

The chain links TRBV7-2 to TRBJ1-2; D ambiguous. V lost 0 bases to trimming and J lost 6 bases, with 17 bases between them. The CDR3 consists of 16 residues. Germline V gene lookup returns CDR1 SGHTA and CDR2 FQGNSA. This CDR3 is CASSLAAGREGDGYTF. Here the CDR3 DNA reads TGTGCCAGCAGCTTAGCTGCTGGACGGGAAGGCGATGGCTACACCTTC.

This clone came up a few times. The V call is TRBV4-2, the J call TRBJ2-3, with TRBD2 matching over 8 bases. This CDR3 contains 15 residues. Looked up from germline, CDR1 is LGHNA and CDR2 is YNFKEQ. V dropped 2 bases and J dropped 6; count of bases not matched to a gene: 7. The CDR3 nucleotides are TGTGCCAGCAGCCAATCGGCCGGGACTAGGGATACGCAGTATTTT. Translating it yields CASSQSAGTRDTQYF.

The CDR3 sequence is CASSPLGTPGEAHEQYF. The CDR3 coding sequence is TGTGCCAGCAGCCCACTCGGGACGCCGGGAGAAGCCCACGAGCAGTACTTC. J is TRBJ2-7 and V is TRBV7-9, with a tentative D call TRBD2 (6 bases). Trimming shortened V by 5 bases and J by 5 bases, and 25 bases separated the two germline ends. CDR1 and CDR2 from the germline V gene are SEHNR and FQNEAQ (reference sequence). This CDR3 spans 17 amino acids.

Here the CDR3 DNA reads TGTGCCAGCAGCTCACAGGGTCTAGAGACCCAGTACTTC. This encodes CASSSQGLETQYF. The rearrangement joins TRBV5-4 to TRBJ2-5; D is possibly TRBD1 (6 bases). Deletions cut 3 bases from V and 4 bases from J, with 10 bases between. This CDR3 is built from 13 residues. CDR1 is SGHNT and CDR2 is YYREEE in the germline V gene (reference sequence).

V and J are TRBV7-9 and TRBJ2-5, with D uncertain. CDR1 SEHNR and CDR2 FQNEAQ come from the germline V gene (reference sequence). Trimming cost V 5 bases and J 4 bases, with 11 bases left between them. The CDR3 covers 13 residues. This chain's CDR3 is CASSQSPGETQYF. In nucleotides, the CDR3 is TGTGCCAGCAGCCAGTCCCCGGGAGAGACCCAGTACTTC.

The chain employs TRBV5-1 and TRBJ2-7; perhaps TRBD2 as D (6 bases). The germline V and J ends were trimmed by 7 bases and 0 bases, with 14 bases remaining between them. This CDR3 region has 14 residues. CDR1 SGHRS and CDR2 YFSETQ come from the germline V gene. The CDR3 DNA follows: TGCGCCAGCGGACAAATAGCGGCCTCCTACGAGCAGTACTTC. Translating gives CASGQIAASYEQYF.

The rearrangement uses TRBV6-1 and TRBJ2-3; D is perhaps TRBD2 (5 bases). With 4 bases removed from V and 0 bases from J, the gap between germline ends came to 14 bases. The CDR3 runs to 16 residues. The germline V gene has CDR1 MNHNS and CDR2 SASEGT. Here the CDR3 reads CASSAHGGGSTDTQYF. CDR3 bases: TGTGCCAGCAGTGCACACGGCGGCGGGAGCACAGATACGCAGTATTTT.

The V and J genes are TRBV19 and TRBJ2-2; D remains unclear. The CDR3 is 13 residues long. CDR1 and CDR2 from the germline V gene are LNHDA and SQIVND (reference sequence). The V end was cut by 5 bases, the J end by 3 bases, with 7 bases between. CDR3: CASSQADTGELFF. The CDR3 nucleotides are TGTGCCAGTAGTCAGGCCGACACCGGGGAGCTGTTTTTT.

This clone showed up just once. This chain joins TRBV29-1 and TRBJ2-1; D uncertain. Trimming took off 4 bases at V and 5 bases at J, with 12 bases between the two ends. The CDR3 contains 13 residues. CDR1 is SQVTM and CDR2 is ANQGSEA in the germline V gene. In DNA form, the CDR3 reads TGCAGCGTTGGTGTGGGCCTGGACAATGAGCAGTTCTTC. Translating gives CSVGVGLDNEQFF.

The chain couples TRBV5-1 to TRBJ2-1; 13 bases are shared with TRBD2. Unmatched junction bases numbered 7, after V lost 4 bases and J lost 6 bases. Germline lookup yields CDR1 SGHRS and CDR2 YFSETQ. This CDR3 is built from 16 residues. CDR3 in amino acids: CASSRPGLAGANEQFF. As DNA, the CDR3 is TGCGCCAGCAGCCGTCCCGGACTAGCGGGAGCCAATGAGCAGTTCTTC.

The chain employs TRBV11-2 and TRBJ2-7; 7 nucleotides align to TRBD2. CDR3 length equals 15 residues. Germline V gene lookup returns CDR1 SGHAT and CDR2 FQNNGV. V shed 1 base and J 4 bases; nucleotides not matched to a gene: 7. The CDR3 sequence is CASSLVGGSKYEQYF. CDR3 nucleotide sequence: TGTGCCAGCAGCTTAGTGGGCGGGAGTAAGTACGAGCAGTACTTC.

The rearrangement uses TRBV27 and TRBJ1-2; weak D call: TRBD1 (5 bases). The CDR3 contains 14 residues. The V end lost 4 bases, the J end lost 8 bases, and 17 bases lay between the germline ends. Per the germline V gene, CDR1 is MNHEY and CDR2 is SMNVEV (reference sequence). CDR3 bases: TGTGCCAGCAGTTCGGATTCAGGGTCGGGCGGCTACACCTTC. Amino acid sequence: CASSSDSGSGGYTF.

The chain has TRBV9 and TRBJ2-5, with 10 bases identical to TRBD2. CDR3 length: 16 amino acids. The junction had 7 bases not matched to a gene; V was cut back by 0 bases and J by 5 bases. The germline gives CDR1 SGDLS, CDR2 YYNGEE. CDR3 coding DNA: TGTGCCAGCAGCGTAGGTCTAGCGGGAGCAGGGGAGACCCAGTACTTC. Its translation is CASSVGLAGAGETQYF. The full variable domain, in which reference TRBV9 and TRBJ2-5 provide the parts outside the CDR3, is DSGVTQTPKHLITATGQRVTLRCSPRSGDLSVYWYQQSLDQGLQFLIQYYNGEERAKGNILERFSAQQFPDLHSELNLSSLELGDSALYFCASSVGLAGAGETQYFGPGTRLLVL.

The chain carries TRBV5-1 and TRBJ2-7; 14 bases map to TRBD2. The CDR3 is 16 amino acids. Germline trimming cut 3 bases from V and 3 bases from J; bases unmatched to any gene: 5. Germline V gene data show CDR1 as SGHRS and CDR2 as YFSETQ. In nucleotides, the CDR3 is TGCGCCAGCAGCTCGGGGACTAGCGGGAGAAACTACGAGCAGTACTTC. This codes for CASSSGTSGRNYEQYF.

V and J are TRBV9 and TRBJ2-7; 9 positions agree with TRBD2. Unmatched junction bases numbered 7, after V lost 7 bases and J lost 2 bases. CDR3 length equals 14 residues. Germline V lookup: CDR1 SGDLS, CDR2 YYNGEE. The CDR3 sequence is CASQRREGPYEQYF. CDR3 DNA: TGTGCCAGCCAGCGGCGGGAGGGCCCCTACGAGCAGTACTTC.

This chain links TRBV30 with TRBJ2-7; the D is unclear. Germline CDR1 reads GTSNPN; CDR2 reads SVGIG (reference sequence). V lost 5 bases and J 1 base, leaving 6 bases between the germline ends. CDR3 size: 11 residues. CDR3 amino acids: CAWASSYEQYF. DNA of the CDR3: TGTGCCTGGGCGAGTTCCTACGAGCAGTACTTC.

This chain links TRBV7-9 with TRBJ2-3, with 9 bases lining up with TRBD2. In germline, CDR1 is SEHNR, CDR2 FQNEAQ (reference sequence). Losses at the gene ends were 1 base for V and 4 bases for J; bases not matched to a gene: 6. This CDR3 spans 16 amino acids. DNA for the CDR3: TGTGCCAGCAGCTTAGGGGCTAGCGGGAAGGCAGATACGCAGTATTTT. Translating it yields CASSLGASGKADTQYF.

J is TRBJ2-3 and V is TRBV18; D remains unclear. V lost 6 bases and J 0 bases, leaving 4 bases between the germline ends. The CDR3 covers 12 residues. The germline V gene has CDR1 KGHSH and CDR2 LQKENI. The CDR3 coding sequence is TGTGCCAGCTCCCTAAGCACAGATACGCAGTATTTT. As protein: CASSLSTDTQYF. The entire variable domain, with the rest obtained from reference TRBV18 and TRBJ2-3, is as follows: NAGVMQNPRHLVRRRGQEARLRCSPMKGHSHVYWYRQLPEEGLKFMVYLQKENIIDESGMPKERFSAEFPKEGPSILRIQQVVRGDSAAYFCASSLSTDTQYFGPGTRLTVL.

This clone was detected only a few times. The chain uses TRBV2 and TRBJ1-3; perhaps TRBD1 as D (6 bases). V lost 7 bases and J 7 bases, leaving 23 bases between the germline ends. The CDR3 spans 16 residues. The germline gives CDR1 SNHLY, CDR2 FYNNEI. The CDR3 sequence: CASTAGDTVGANTIYF. The CDR3 DNA sequence: TGTGCCAGCACCGCCGGGGACACTGTGGGGGCGAACACCATATATTTT. Together with reference TRBV2 and TRBJ1-3, the CDR3 gives the full variable domain: EPEVTQTPSHQVTQMGQEVILRCVPISNHLYFYWYRQILGQKVEFLVSFYNNEISEKSEIFDDQFSVERPDGSNFTLKIRSTKLEDSAMYFCASTAGDTVGANTIYFGEGSWLTVV.

A remark on this clone: Other DNA sequences in this specimen translate into the identical CDR3. V and J are TRBV7-9 and TRBJ2-7; D is uncertain. This CDR3 is built from 12 residues. Trimming removed 5 bases at V and 0 bases at J, with 5 bases between. CDR1 SEHNR and CDR2 FQNEAQ come from the germline V gene (reference sequence). The CDR3: CASSPSSYEQYF. Here the CDR3 DNA reads TGTGCCAGCAGCCCCTCCTCCTACGAGCAGTACTTC. The full variable domain, in which reference TRBV7-9 and TRBJ2-7 provide the parts outside the CDR3, is DTGVSQNPRHKITKRGQNVTFRCDPISEHNRLYWYRQTLGQGPEFLTYFQNEAQLEKSRLLSDRFSAERPKGSFSTLEIQRTEQGDSAMYLCASSPSSYEQYFGPGTRLTVT.

Comment on this clone: A read error may account for a junction end that differs from germline. The V gene is TRBV6-1, the J gene TRBJ2-1, with TRBD2 identical over 9 bases. The germline CDR1 and CDR2 sequences are MNHNS and SASEGT. This CDR3 comprises 12 residues. CDR3 sequence reads: CASSVLAGETVF. As DNA, the CDR3 is TGTGCCAGCAGTGTATTAGCGGGAGAGACGGTCTTC.